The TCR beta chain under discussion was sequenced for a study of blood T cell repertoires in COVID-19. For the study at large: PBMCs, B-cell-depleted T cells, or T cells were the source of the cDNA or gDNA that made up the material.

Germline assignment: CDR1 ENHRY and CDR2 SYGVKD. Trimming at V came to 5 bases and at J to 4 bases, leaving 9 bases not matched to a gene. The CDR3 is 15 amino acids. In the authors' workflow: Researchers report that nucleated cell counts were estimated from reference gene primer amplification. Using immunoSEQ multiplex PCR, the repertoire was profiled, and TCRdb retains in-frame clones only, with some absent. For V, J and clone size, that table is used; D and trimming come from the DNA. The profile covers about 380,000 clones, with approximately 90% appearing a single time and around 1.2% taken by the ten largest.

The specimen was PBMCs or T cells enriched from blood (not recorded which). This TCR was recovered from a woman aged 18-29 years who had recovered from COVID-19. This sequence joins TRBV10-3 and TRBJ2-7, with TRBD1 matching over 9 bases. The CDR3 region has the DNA TGTGCCATCAGTCAACCCGGGACAGGGTATTACGAGCAGTACTTC. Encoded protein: CAISQPGTGYYEQYF.